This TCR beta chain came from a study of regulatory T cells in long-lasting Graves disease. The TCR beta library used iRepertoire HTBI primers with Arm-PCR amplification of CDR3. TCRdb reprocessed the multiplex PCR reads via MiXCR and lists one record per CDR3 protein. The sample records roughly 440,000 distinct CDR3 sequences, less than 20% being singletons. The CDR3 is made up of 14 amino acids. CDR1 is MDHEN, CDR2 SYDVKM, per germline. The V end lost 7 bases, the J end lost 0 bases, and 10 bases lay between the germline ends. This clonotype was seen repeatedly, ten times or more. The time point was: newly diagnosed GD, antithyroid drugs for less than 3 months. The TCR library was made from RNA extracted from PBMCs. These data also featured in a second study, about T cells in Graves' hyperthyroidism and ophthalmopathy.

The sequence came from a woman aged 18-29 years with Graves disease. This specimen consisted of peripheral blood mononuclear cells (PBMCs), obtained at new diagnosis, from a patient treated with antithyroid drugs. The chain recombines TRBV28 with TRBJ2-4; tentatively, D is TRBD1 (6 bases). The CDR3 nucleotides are TGTGCCAGCAACCTGGGACAAGCCAAAAACATTCAGTACTTC. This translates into CASNLGQAKNIQYF.